This is a list of T cell receptor beta chains from one sample in a study of T cells in Graves' hyperthyroidism and ophthalmopathy. TCRdb re-called the multiplex PCR reads with MiXCR, one entry per CDR3 protein. The sample yields 750,000 to 900,000 distinct CDR3 sequences, roughly 37% seen once. The source material was blood. Receptors originate from a man younger than 35 with Graves' hyperthyroidism. The CDR3 runs from the conserved cysteine through the conserved F or W. The order of the fields is CDR3 DNA, CDR3 protein, clone size, D gene, V gene, J gene. A D gene is named only where the DNA matches it firmly. Rows give clone size only sometimes, using once, few, many, or a class for an expanded clone.

DNA: TGTGCCGCCTGGGACAGCCCTTACGAGCAGTACTTC; CDR3: CAAWDSPYEQYF; size: many; D: TRBD1; V: TRBV25-1; J: TRBJ2-7
DNA: TGTGCTAGCAGCGCGCCCAGTGTAGAGACCCAGTACTTC; CDR3: CASSAPSVETQYF; size: many; D: .; V: TRBV7-7; J: TRBJ2-5
DNA: TGTGCCAGCAGTGACGGGGGGGACGAGACCCAGTACTTC; CDR3: CASSDGGDETQYF; size: .; D: TRBD2; V: TRBV6-4; J: TRBJ2-5
DNA: TGTGCCAGCAGACGGACTGGTCGTGGAGGGGCCAACGTCCTGACTTTC; CDR3: CASRRTGRGGANVLTF; size: few; D: .; V: TRBV5-8; J: TRBJ2-6
DNA: TGTGCTAGTAGTATTGGGACCACTGAAGCTTTCTTT; CDR3: CASSIGTTEAFF; size: .; D: .; V: TRBV19; J: TRBJ1-1
DNA: TGTGCCAGCAGAGTTGGGACAGGATCTAACTATGGCTACACCTTC; CDR3: CASRVGTGSNYGYTF; size: many; D: TRBD1; V: TRBV2; J: TRBJ1-2
DNA: TGTGCCATCAGCCCCCCCGGACAAGACTATGGCTACACCTTC; CDR3: CAISPPGQDYGYTF; size: .; D: .; V: TRBV10-3; J: TRBJ1-2
DNA: TGTGCCAGCAGTGGGACAGGGTCCCTCCAAGAGACCCAGTACTTC; CDR3: CASSGTGSLQETQYF; size: few; D: TRBD1; V: TRBV6-5; J: TRBJ2-5
DNA: TGTGCCAGCAGCTTGGGGGGGGTTGTGAACACTGAAGCTTTCTTT; CDR3: CASSLGGVVNTEAFF; size: few; D: .; V: TRBV11-2; J: TRBJ1-1
DNA: TGTGCCAGCGCGGCTGAGCAGTTCTTC; CDR3: CASAAEQFF; size: .; D: .; V: TRBV7-9; J: TRBJ2-1
DNA: TGCAGTGGCACGGGGACAGGGCTCTACGAGCAGTACTTC; CDR3: CSGTGTGLYEQYF; size: .; D: TRBD1; V: TRBV20-1; J: TRBJ2-7
DNA: TGTGCCAGCAGCCAAAGACCTGGGACAGCGAACACCGGGGAGCTGTTTTTT; CDR3: CASSQRPGTANTGELFF; size: .; D: TRBD1; V: TRBV7-3; J: TRBJ2-2
DNA: TGTGCCAGCAGCCAAGATTGGAGGACAGGGGCTTTCTTT; CDR3: CASSQDWRTGAFF; size: .; D: TRBD1; V: TRBV14; J: TRBJ1-1
DNA: TGTGCCAGCGTAGCTTTATGGGGGCAAGAGACCCAGTACTTC; CDR3: CASVALWGQETQYF; size: .; D: .; V: TRBV7-6; J: TRBJ2-5
DNA: TGTGCTAGCAGCGGAGACAGAGCCGGGGAGCTGTTTTTT; CDR3: CASSGDRAGELFF; size: few; D: .; V: TRBV7-7; J: TRBJ2-2
DNA: TGTGCCAGTAGTCTCATCAGGGACGGGCTGAACACTGAAGCTTTCTTT; CDR3: CASSLIRDGLNTEAFF; size: many; D: .; V: TRBV19; J: TRBJ1-1
DNA: TGCGCCAGCAGCCTGGAGACGTACCAAGAGACCCAGTACTTC; CDR3: CASSLETYQETQYF; size: .; D: .; V: TRBV4-1; J: TRBJ2-5
DNA: TGCGCCAGCAGCTTGGAATTGACAGCATCCTACGAGCAGTACTTC; CDR3: CASSLELTASYEQYF; size: .; D: .; V: TRBV5-1; J: TRBJ2-7
DNA: TGTGCCAGCAGTTACAGGACAGGGGCCTACGAGCAGTACTTC; CDR3: CASSYRTGAYEQYF; size: many; D: TRBD1; V: TRBV6-5; J: TRBJ2-7
DNA: TGTGCCAGCAGTTTTCTTGGTAATGGCTACACCTTC; CDR3: CASSFLGNGYTF; size: .; D: .; V: TRBV12-3/TRBV12-4; J: TRBJ1-2
DNA: TGTGCCAGCAGCTACCGACAGGGGGGAGAAAAACTGTTTTTT; CDR3: CASSYRQGGEKLFF; size: .; D: TRBD1; V: TRBV11-1; J: TRBJ1-4
DNA: TGTGCCCGCAGCCAAGTACAGAATAGCAATCAGCCCCAGCATTTT; CDR3: CARSQVQNSNQPQHF; size: .; D: .; V: TRBV10-3; J: TRBJ1-5
DNA: TGCGCCAGCAGCCAAGATTCTCTCGGACACCGCTACGAGCAGTACTTC; CDR3: CASSQDSLGHRYEQYF; size: few; D: .; V: TRBV4-3; J: TRBJ2-7
DNA: TGTGCCAGCAGTTCACCGGGACCCAGACTTTATAGCAATCAGCCCCAGCATTTT; CDR3: CASSSPGPRLYSNQPQHF; size: .; D: .; V: TRBV12-3/TRBV12-4; J: TRBJ1-5
DNA: TGCGCCAGCAGATCGGGAGCCGCCTACGAGCAGTACTTC; CDR3: CASRSGAAYEQYF; size: .; D: .; V: TRBV5-1; J: TRBJ2-7
DNA: TGTGCCACCGGGACAGGGTCTGGGGCCAACGTCCTGACTTTC; CDR3: CATGTGSGANVLTF; size: few; D: TRBD1; V: TRBV10-3; J: TRBJ2-6
DNA: TGCAGCGTTCTCGGGACAGGGTCCTACGAGCAGTACTTC; CDR3: CSVLGTGSYEQYF; size: many; D: TRBD1; V: TRBV29-1; J: TRBJ2-7
DNA: TGCAGCTTAGAAGACCGGGGCTACACCTTC; CDR3: CSLEDRGYTF; size: .; D: .; V: TRBV29-1; J: TRBJ1-2
DNA: TGTGCCAGCAGCCCTAGGGGCAGGCGGAACACTGAAGCTTTCTTT; CDR3: CASSPRGRRNTEAFF; size: few; D: .; V: TRBV7-2; J: TRBJ1-1